A single TCR beta chain is shown here with its context. This sample stems from a study of blood T cells in healthy people across ages. The authors ran a second PCR of roughly 6 to 12 cycles using a sample-barcoded 5' primer and a J-beta primer mix. The template-switch adaptor was a 5' adaptor with 12 random nucleotides. It tagged each cDNA molecule. TCRdb reanalysed the 5' RACE reads using MiXCR and keeps one entry per CDR3 protein. The sample holds 1.8 million or so distinct CDR3 sequences, roughly two fifths seen once. The authors drew 8.5 to 10 milliliters of peripheral blood from each donor. V shed 5 bases and J shed 6 bases, with 14 bases lying between them. The CDR3 totals 14 residues. The germline gives CDR1 SGHAT, CDR2 FQNNGV.

The chain recombines TRBV11-2 with TRBJ2-1, with D unresolved. The clonotype comes from a human donor in good health. The sequenced sample consisted of blood. CDR3 nucleotide sequence: TGTGCCAGCAGCCGATACACAGAGAGCAATGAGCAGTTCTTC. Its translation: CASSRYTESNEQFF.